This T cell receptor beta chain was recovered during a study of tumor-infiltrating lymphocytes in primary liver carcinoma. CDR1 is MNHNS, CDR2 SASEGT, per germline. The CDR3 covers 16 residues. With regard to this clonotype: The germline gene is not matched at one end of the junction; a read error may be the cause.

A primer in the constant region served to generate TCR beta cDNA from roughly 450 ng of total RNA. A slightly modified ARM-PCR protocol with three nested multiplex PCR rounds produced these TCR beta libraries. Rounds one and two of PCR, each of 9 to 11 cycles, were primed with TRBV1-TRBV30 forward primers and a C-beta reverse primer. TCRdb called the multiplex PCR reads again in MiXCR, with one record for every CDR3 protein. Of around 26,000 distinct CDR3 sequences listed, approximately 78% are singletons. The source material, about 18-31 mg of unsorted bulk tissue, was used to co-extract RNA and DNA. Resection treated the patients' primary liver carcinoma.

This sequence joins TRBV6-1 and TRBJ1-3; a weak D match, TRBD1 (6 bases). This receptor was identified in a man aged 40-49 years with primary liver carcinoma and hepatitis B virus infection. The specimen sequenced was liver tumor tissue from sampling region 3. Subset: tumor region T3, left-lateral pole. DNA for the CDR3: TGTGGCAGCAGTACCCCGGGGAGGGGGAGGATAAAAATCATATATTTT. Its translation is CGSSTPGRGRIKIIYF.